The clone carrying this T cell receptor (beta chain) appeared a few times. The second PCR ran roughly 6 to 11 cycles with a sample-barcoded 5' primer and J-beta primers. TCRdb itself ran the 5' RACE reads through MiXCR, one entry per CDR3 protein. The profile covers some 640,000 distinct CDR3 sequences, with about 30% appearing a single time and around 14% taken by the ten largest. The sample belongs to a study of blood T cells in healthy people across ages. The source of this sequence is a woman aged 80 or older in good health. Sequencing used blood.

In DNA form, the CDR3 reads TGTGCCAGCAGCTTGGTAGCGGCATACAATGAGCAGTTCTTC. It yields the protein CASSLVAAYNEQFF. The chain is built from TRBV5-4 and TRBJ2-1; D perhaps matches TRBD2 (6 bases). Germline V gene data show CDR1 as SGHNT and CDR2 as YYREEE (reference sequence). Trimming shortened V by 0 bases and J by 4 bases, and 8 bases separated the two germline ends. The CDR3 has 14 amino acids.